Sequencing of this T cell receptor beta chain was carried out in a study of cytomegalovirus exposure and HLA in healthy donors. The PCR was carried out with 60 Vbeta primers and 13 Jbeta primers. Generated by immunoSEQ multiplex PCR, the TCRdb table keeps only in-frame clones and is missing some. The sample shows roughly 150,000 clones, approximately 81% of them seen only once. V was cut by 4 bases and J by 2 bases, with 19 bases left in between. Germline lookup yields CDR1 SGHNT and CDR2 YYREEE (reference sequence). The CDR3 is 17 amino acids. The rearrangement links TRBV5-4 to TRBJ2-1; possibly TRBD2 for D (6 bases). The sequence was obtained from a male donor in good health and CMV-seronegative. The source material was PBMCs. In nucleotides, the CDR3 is TGTGCCAGCAGCCAGAGGTGGGCGGGGAATACCTACAATGAGCAGTTCTTC. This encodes CASSQRWAGNTYNEQFF.